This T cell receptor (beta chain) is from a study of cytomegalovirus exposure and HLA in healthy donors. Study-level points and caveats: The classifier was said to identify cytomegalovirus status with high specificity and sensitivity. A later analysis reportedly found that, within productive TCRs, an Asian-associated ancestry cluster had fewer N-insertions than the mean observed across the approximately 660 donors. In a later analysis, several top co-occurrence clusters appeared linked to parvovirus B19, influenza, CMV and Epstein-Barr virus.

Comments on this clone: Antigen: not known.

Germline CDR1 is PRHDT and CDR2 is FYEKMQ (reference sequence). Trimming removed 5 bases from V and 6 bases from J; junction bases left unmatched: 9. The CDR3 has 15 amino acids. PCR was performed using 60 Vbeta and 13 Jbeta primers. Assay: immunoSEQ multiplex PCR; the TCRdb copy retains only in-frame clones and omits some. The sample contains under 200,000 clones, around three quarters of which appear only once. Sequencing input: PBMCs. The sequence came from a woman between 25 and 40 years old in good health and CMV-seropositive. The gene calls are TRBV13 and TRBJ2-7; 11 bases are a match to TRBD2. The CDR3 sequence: CASSDRGLAVVEQYF. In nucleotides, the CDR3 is TGTGCCAGCAGCGACCGGGGACTAGCGGTAGTCGAGCAGTACTTC. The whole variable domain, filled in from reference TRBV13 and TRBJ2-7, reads AAGVIQSPRHLIKEKRETATLKCYPIPRHDTVYWYQQGPGQDPQFLISFYEKMQSDKGSIPDRFSAQQFSDYHSELNMSSLELGDSALYFCASSDRGLAVVEQYFGPGTRLTVT.